The 21 T cell receptor beta chains below all came from one sample that was sequenced in a study of T cell responses to AZD1222 COVID-19 vaccine. Sequencing was performed with immunoSEQ multiplex PCR; in TCRdb, only in-frame clones are kept and a portion is missing. Among fewer than 200,000 clones listed, 88% were seen once. Material: peripheral blood, obtained on day 0 of AZD1222 vaccination. The origin of the receptors is an adult in good health.

J is TRBJ1-3 and V is TRBV6-5, with 10 nucleotides matching TRBD1. The junction had 7 bases not matched to a gene; V was cut back by 6 bases and J by 5 bases. Germline V gene lookup returns CDR1 MNHEY and CDR2 SVGAGI. The CDR3 extends over 15 amino acids. CDR3 in amino acids: CASRGGQGRRNTIYF. The CDR3 DNA is TGTGCCAGCAGGGGGGGACAGGGGAGAAGAAACACCATATATTTT.

The rearrangement uses TRBV6-5 and TRBJ1-2, with TRBD1 matching 9 bases. The V and J ends lost 7 bases and 11 bases, in that order; junction bases with no gene match: 11. The CDR3 contains 13 residues. CDR1 and CDR2 from the germline V gene are MNHEY and SVGAGI. CDR3 region: CASTDRGAVRYTF. The CDR3 bases are TGTGCCAGCACGGACAGGGGCGCGGTTCGGTACACCTTC.

The V gene is TRBV10-3, the J gene TRBJ2-7; TRBD1 aligns across 7 bases. The V gene end was trimmed by 4 bases and the J gene end by 4 bases; junction bases not matched to a gene: 7. This CDR3 has 14 residues. Germline V CDR1 and CDR2: ENHRY, SYGVKD. CDR3 sequence: CAISGGSGGYEQYF. CDR3 in DNA: TGTGCCATCAGTGGAGGGTCAGGGGGTTACGAGCAGTACTTC.

The V gene is TRBV6-6, the J gene TRBJ2-4; D perhaps matches TRBD2 (6 bases). The germline V gene encodes CDR1 MNHNY and CDR2 SVGAGI (reference sequence). The CDR3 contains 18 residues. Trimming took off 5 bases at V and 0 bases at J, with 20 bases between the two ends. The CDR3 DNA sequence: TGTGCCAGCAGTCCCCACCCCAGGCCCGGGGGAGCCAAAAACATTCAGTACTTC. Translating gives CASSPHPRPGGAKNIQYF.

V is TRBV5-7 and J is TRBJ1-3; unclear D gene. TRBV5-7 is flagged as an ORF with uncertain function. This CDR3 has 19 amino acids. V lost 2 bases to trimming and J lost 0 bases, with 21 bases between them. CDR3 sequence (DNA): TGTGCCAGCAGCTTTCGACTGCGGAAGGAGTTAAGCTCTGGAAACACCATATATTTT. Its protein is CASSFRLRKELSSGNTIYF.

The genes are TRBV7-2 and TRBJ2-1, with D unresolved. The germline CDR1 and CDR2 sequences are SGHTA and FQGNSA. Trimming removed 2 bases from V and 0 bases from J, with 14 bases in between. The CDR3 length is 17 residues. The CDR3 loop is CASSLISGRSSYNEQFF. The CDR3 DNA follows: TGTGCCAGCAGCTTAATCAGTGGCAGGAGCTCCTACAATGAGCAGTTCTTC.

CDR3 loop: CASRQGSYEQYF. The DNA for the CDR3 is TGTGCCAGCAGGCAGGGGTCCTACGAGCAGTACTTC. V gene TRBV28 combines with J gene TRBJ2-7; D possibly corresponds to TRBD1 (6 bases). The CDR3 contains 12 residues. Trimming pared 6 bases from V and 1 base from J, leaving 7 bases between. Germline values: CDR1 MDHEN, CDR2 SYDVKM.

This clone was observed once. V gene TRBV19 combines with J gene TRBJ2-3, with TRBD2 matching over 11 bases. V lost 9 bases and J lost 2; bases outside the gene matches: 10. The CDR3 totals 16 residues. Germline loops: CDR1 LNHDA, CDR2 SQIVND (reference sequence). The CDR3 here is CASQGLAADPTDTQYF. In DNA form, the CDR3 reads TGTGCCAGCCAGGGACTAGCGGCAGACCCCACAGATACGCAGTATTTT.

This clone was found once. The chain links TRBV28 to TRBJ1-2; D uncertain. CDR1 and CDR2 from the germline V gene are MDHEN and SYDVKM. V was cut by 5 bases and J by 6 bases, with 13 bases left in between. This CDR3 contains 13 residues. The CDR3 is CASSAPAPNGYTF. CDR3 sequence (DNA): TGTGCCAGCAGTGCCCCGGCCCCAAATGGCTACACCTTC.

This clone was recorded only once. The chain has TRBV5-6 and TRBJ2-1; possible D gene TRBD2, 6 bases. Trimming pared 3 bases from V and 8 bases from J, leaving 12 bases between. There are 13 residues in the CDR3. Looked up from germline, CDR1 is SGHDT and CDR2 is YYEEEE. The CDR3 sequence is CASSSAGGDEQFF. CDR3 DNA sequence: TGTGCCAGCAGCTCAGCGGGTGGGGATGAGCAGTTCTTC.

The chain is built from TRBV7-6 and TRBJ2-7, with D perhaps given as TRBD1 or TRBD2 (5 bases each). V lost 3 bases, J lost 1 base, and 13 bases lay in between. Per germline, CDR1 SGHVS and CDR2 FNYEAQ. The CDR3 totals 15 residues. The CDR3 DNA reads TGTGCCAGCAGCTTGGGGGTTCCGGTATCCTACGAGCAGTACTTC. This gives the protein CASSLGVPVSYEQYF.

The chain combines TRBV6-6 with TRBJ1-3, with D possibly TRBD1 on 5 matching bases. The CDR3 is made up of 15 amino acids. Trimming removed 6 bases at V and 2 bases at J, with 14 bases between. From germline, CDR1 is MNHNY and CDR2 SVGAGI (reference sequence). The CDR3 DNA reads TGTGCCAGCAGCCTTACGGGGGGTACTGGAAACACCATATATTTT. It is translated as CASSLTGGTGNTIYF.

The chain combines TRBV28 with TRBJ2-7; maybe TRBD1 (5 bases). The germline CDR1 and CDR2 sequences are MDHEN and SYDVKM. CDR3 length: 15 residues. V was shortened by 1 base and J by 3 bases, with 13 bases between the two germline ends. The CDR3: CASSLSAGHLYEQYF. CDR3 coding DNA: TGTGCCAGCAGTTTATCGGCAGGACACCTCTACGAGCAGTACTTC.

This chain links TRBV5-6 with TRBJ2-3; TRBD2 matches 10 bases. Trimming cost V 4 bases and J 5 bases; bases outside gene matches: 10. The CDR3 runs 16 residues. The V gene's germline CDR1 is SGHDT and CDR2 YYEEEE. CDR3 amino acids: CASSGTLAGDIDTQYF. The CDR3 DNA follows: TGTGCCAGCAGCGGAACCCTAGCGGGGGACATAGATACGCAGTATTTT.

The V gene is TRBV28, the J gene TRBJ2-1; TRBD2 aligns across 8 bases. CDR1 MDHEN and CDR2 SYDVKM come from the germline V gene. V gave up 6 bases and J gave up 10 bases; unmatched junction bases: 8. The CDR3 covers 13 residues. In DNA form, the CDR3 reads TGTGCCAGCAGCTCGGGAGGGATCGAGGAGCAGTTCTTC. This sequence encodes CASSSGGIEEQFF.

V and J are TRBV9 and TRBJ1-2; D gene unclear. From germline, CDR1 is SGDLS and CDR2 YYNGEE. This CDR3 is 15 amino acids long. The V gene lost 3 bases and the J gene lost 2 bases, with 14 bases spanning the gap. The CDR3 DNA is TGTGCCAGCAGCGCGACCCACTCCCTGAACTATGGCTACACCTTC. This sequence encodes CASSATHSLNYGYTF.

The V gene is TRBV6-2 or TRBV6-3, the J gene TRBJ1-2; 11 nucleotides match TRBD1. The V segment lost 2 bases and the J segment 6 bases; nucleotides outside the gene matches: 11. Germline lookup yields CDR1 MNHEY and CDR2 SVGEGT. The CDR3 runs 17 residues. The DNA of the CDR3 is TGTGCCAGCAGTTACCTGGACTTGGGACAGGGGGTGAATGGCTACACCTTC. Its translation: CASSYLDLGQGVNGYTF.

The chain has TRBV9 and TRBJ1-2, with TRBD1 as a possible D gene (6 bases). This CDR3 has 14 amino acids. V gave up 6 bases and J gave up 8 bases, with 20 bases separating them. Per the germline V gene, CDR1 is SGDLS and CDR2 is YYNGEE. The CDR3 bases are TGTGCCAGCACCTACTCCGGGACATCGGGCGGCTACACCTTC. It encodes CASTYSGTSGGYTF.

This clone was detected once. The gene calls are TRBV20-1 and TRBJ2-5; the D gene is possibly TRBD2 (7 bases). The CDR3 loop spans 14 amino acids. V was shortened by 3 bases and J by 4 bases, with 15 bases between the two germline ends. Germline V lookup: CDR1 DFQATT, CDR2 SNEGSKA (reference sequence). The CDR3 here is CSASFGGGTETQYF. The CDR3, as DNA: TGCAGTGCTAGTTTCGGCGGGGGCACAGAGACCCAGTACTTC.

V and J are TRBV20-1 and TRBJ2-7, with D unclear. Germline CDR1 is DFQATT and CDR2 is SNEGSKA (reference sequence). CDR3 length: 11 residues. V was shortened by 6 bases and J by 5 bases, with 11 bases between the two germline ends. The CDR3 bases are TGCAGTGCGTGGATTCGCAACGAGCAGTACTTC. This sequence encodes CSAWIRNEQYF.

The chain recombines TRBV30 with TRBJ2-4, with D hard to call. V was trimmed by 0 bases and J by 6 bases, leaving 6 bases between them. CDR1 and CDR2 (germline): GTSNPN, SVGIG (reference sequence). CDR3 length equals 12 residues. The DNA of the CDR3 is TGTGCCTGGAGTGTTAGACCAAACATTCAGTACTTC. It translates to CAWSVRPNIQYF.